The T cell receptor (beta chain) described here comes from a study of graft-versus-host responses after intestinal transplantation. The V and J ends lost 7 bases and 1 base respectively, with 22 bases between them. The length of the CDR3 is 17 residues. Germline CDR1 WSHSY, CDR2 SAAADI. Of note for this clone: Antigen specificity is unknown.

Study outcomes and limitations: Among circulating GvH clones, peak levels were associated with early post-transplant declines in HvG clones. Detected in recipient marrow were GvH clones, some of which were first observed in ileum or blood.

The repertoire was sequenced with immunoSEQ multiplex PCR; TCRdb's copy has only in-frame clones and lacks some. Of around 93,000 clones in the sample, 75% to 95% were seen once. V gene TRBV10-2 combines with J gene TRBJ1-2, with a weak D call TRBD1 (5 bases). Sequencing was performed on unstimulated CD8+ T cells sorted from spleen or lymph node cells, taken before intestinal transplant. The TCR originated in a human donor who received an intestinal transplant. The CDR3 is CASKGDFEDRINYGYTF. CDR3 DNA sequence: TGCGCCAGCAAAGGGGACTTTGAAGACCGCATTAACTATGGCTACACCTTC.